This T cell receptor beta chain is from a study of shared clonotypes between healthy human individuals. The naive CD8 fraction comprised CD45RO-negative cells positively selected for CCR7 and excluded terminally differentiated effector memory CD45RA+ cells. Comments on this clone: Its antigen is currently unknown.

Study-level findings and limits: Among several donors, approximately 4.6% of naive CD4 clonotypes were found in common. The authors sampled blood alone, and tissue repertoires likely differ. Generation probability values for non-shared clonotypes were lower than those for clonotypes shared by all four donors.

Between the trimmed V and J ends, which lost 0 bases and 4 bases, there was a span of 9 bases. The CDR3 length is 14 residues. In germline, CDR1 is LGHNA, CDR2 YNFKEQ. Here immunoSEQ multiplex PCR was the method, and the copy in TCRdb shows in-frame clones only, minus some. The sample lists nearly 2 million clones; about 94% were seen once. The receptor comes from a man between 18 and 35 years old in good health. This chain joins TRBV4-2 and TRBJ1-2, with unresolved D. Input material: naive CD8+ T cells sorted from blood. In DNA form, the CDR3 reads TGTGCCAGCAGCCAAGATCTCGCTTCCTATGGCTACACCTTC. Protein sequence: CASSQDLASYGYTF.